The T cell receptor beta chain described here comes from a study of shared clonotypes between healthy human individuals. The CDR3 has 16 amino acids. The germline gives CDR1 SGHAT, CDR2 FQNNGV. With 5 bases removed from V and 6 bases from J, the gap between germline ends came to 20 bases. Generated by immunoSEQ multiplex PCR, the TCRdb table keeps only in-frame clones and is missing some. The sample holds millions of clones, approximately 92% seen once. The chain uses TRBV11-2 and TRBJ1-5, with unresolved D. This receptor was identified in a man younger than 30 in good health. The sequencing input was naive CD4+ T cells sorted from blood. As to subset: CD45RA+ positively selected. CDR3 DNA: TGTGCCAGCAGCCTGGGGAGTTACCCAACGGGTCAGCCCCAGCATTTT. As protein: CASSLGSYPTGQPQHF.